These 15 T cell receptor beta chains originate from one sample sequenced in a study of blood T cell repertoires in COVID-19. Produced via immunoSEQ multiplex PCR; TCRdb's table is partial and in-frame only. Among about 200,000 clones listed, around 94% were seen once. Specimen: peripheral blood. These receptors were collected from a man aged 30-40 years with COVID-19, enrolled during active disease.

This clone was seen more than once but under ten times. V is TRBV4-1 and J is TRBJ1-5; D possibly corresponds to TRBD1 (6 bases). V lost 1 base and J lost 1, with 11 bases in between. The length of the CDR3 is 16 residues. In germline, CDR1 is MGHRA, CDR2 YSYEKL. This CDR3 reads CASSQVPGVSNQPQHF. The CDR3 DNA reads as TGCGCCAGCAGCCAAGTCCCAGGGGTGAGCAATCAGCCCCAGCATTTT.

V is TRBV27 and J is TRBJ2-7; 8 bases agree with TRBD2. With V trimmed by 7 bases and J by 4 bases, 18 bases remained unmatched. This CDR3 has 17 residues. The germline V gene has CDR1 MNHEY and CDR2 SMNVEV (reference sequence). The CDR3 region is CASTSSFRGGRRYEQYF. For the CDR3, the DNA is TGTGCCAGCACCTCTAGCTTTCGGGGGGGCCGTAGGTACGAGCAGTACTTC.

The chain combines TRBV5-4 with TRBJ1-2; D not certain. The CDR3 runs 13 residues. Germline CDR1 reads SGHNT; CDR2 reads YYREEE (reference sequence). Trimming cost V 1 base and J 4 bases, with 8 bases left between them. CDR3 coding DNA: TGTGCCAGCAGCTTGCGGGAGAGCTATGGCTACACCTTC. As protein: CASSLRESYGYTF.

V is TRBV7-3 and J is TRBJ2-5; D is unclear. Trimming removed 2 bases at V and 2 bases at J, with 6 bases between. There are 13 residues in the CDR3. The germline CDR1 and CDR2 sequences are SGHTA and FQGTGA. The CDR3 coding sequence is TGTGCCAGCAGCTTAGGCCAACAAGAGACCCAGTACTTC. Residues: CASSLGQQETQYF. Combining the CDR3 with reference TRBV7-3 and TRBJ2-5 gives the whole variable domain GAGVSQTPSNKVTEKGKYVELRCDPISGHTALYWYRQSLGQGPEFLIYFQGTGAADDSGLPNDRFFAVRPEGSVSTLKIQRTERGDSAVYLCASSLGQQETQYFGPGTRLLVL.

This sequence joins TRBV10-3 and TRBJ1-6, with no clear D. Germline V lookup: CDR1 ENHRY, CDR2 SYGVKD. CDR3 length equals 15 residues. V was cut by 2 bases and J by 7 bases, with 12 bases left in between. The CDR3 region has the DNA TGTGCCATCAGTGAGACTACGAATGGGAATTCACCCCTCCACTTT. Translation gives CAISETTNGNSPLHF.

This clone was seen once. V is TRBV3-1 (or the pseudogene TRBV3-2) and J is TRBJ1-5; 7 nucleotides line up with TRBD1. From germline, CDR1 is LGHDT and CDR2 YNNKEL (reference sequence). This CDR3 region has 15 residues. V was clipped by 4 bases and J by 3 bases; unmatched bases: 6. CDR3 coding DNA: TGTGCCAGCAGCCCGGCGGGACAGTTCAATCAGCCCCAGCATTTT. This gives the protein CASSPAGQFNQPQHF.

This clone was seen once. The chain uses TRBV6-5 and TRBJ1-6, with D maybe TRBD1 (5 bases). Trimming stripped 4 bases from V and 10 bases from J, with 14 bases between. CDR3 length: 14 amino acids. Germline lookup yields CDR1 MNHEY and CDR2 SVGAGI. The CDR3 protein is CASSFQGGGSPLHF. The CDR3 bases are TGTGCCAGCAGTTTCCAGGGCGGTGGGTCACCCCTCCACTTT.

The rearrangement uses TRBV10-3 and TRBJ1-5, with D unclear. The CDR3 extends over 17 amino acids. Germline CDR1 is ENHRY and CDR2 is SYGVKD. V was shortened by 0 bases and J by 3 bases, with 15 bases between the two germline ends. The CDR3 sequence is CAISESRRRSINQPQHF. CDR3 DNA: TGTGCCATCAGTGAGTCGAGGAGGCGGAGTATCAATCAGCCCCAGCATTTT.

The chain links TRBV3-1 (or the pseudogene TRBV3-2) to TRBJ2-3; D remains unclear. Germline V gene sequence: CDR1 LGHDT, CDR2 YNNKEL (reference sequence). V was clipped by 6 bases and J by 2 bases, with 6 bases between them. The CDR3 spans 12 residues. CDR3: CASSSSTDTQYF. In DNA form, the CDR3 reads TGTGCCAGCAGTTCTTCCACAGATACGCAGTATTTT.

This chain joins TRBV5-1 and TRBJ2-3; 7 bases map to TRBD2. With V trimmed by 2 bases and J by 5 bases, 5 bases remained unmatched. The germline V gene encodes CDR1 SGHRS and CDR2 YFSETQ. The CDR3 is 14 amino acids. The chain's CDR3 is CASSFAGEGDTQYF. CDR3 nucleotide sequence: TGCGCCAGCAGCTTCGCGGGGGAAGGAGATACGCAGTATTTT.

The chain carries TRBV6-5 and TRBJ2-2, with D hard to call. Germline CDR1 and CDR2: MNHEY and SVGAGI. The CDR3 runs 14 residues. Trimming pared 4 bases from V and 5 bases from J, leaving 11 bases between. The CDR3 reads CASSSGPRTGELFF. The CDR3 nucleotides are TGTGCCAGCAGTTCAGGCCCACGGACCGGGGAGCTGTTTTTT.

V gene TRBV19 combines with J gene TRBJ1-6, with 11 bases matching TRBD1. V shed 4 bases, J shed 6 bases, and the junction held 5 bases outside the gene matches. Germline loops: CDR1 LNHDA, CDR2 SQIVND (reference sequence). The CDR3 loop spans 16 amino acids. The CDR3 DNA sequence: TGTGCCAGTAGTAGAACCGGGACAGGGGGTAATTCACCCCTCCACTTT. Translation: CASSRTGTGGNSPLHF. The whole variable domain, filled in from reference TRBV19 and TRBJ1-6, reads DGGITQSPKYLFRKEGQNVTLSCEQNLNHDAMYWYRQDPGQGLRLIYYSQIVNDFQKGDIAEGYSVSREKKESFPLTVTSAQKNPTAFYLCASSRTGTGGNSPLHFGNGTRLTVT.

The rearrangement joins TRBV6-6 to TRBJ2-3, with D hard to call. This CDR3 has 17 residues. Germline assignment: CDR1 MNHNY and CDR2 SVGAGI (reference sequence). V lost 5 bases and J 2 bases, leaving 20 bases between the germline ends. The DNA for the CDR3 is TGTGCCAGCAGTCCGAATACCGGAGTCCGGGTCACAGATACGCAGTATTTT. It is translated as CASSPNTGVRVTDTQYF.

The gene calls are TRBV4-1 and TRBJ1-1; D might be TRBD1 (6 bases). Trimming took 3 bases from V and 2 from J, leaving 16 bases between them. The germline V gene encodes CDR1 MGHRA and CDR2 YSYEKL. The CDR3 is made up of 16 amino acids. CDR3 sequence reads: CASSHSYDRTNTEAFF. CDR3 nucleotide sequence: TGCGCCAGCAGCCATAGCTATGACAGGACTAACACTGAAGCTTTCTTT.

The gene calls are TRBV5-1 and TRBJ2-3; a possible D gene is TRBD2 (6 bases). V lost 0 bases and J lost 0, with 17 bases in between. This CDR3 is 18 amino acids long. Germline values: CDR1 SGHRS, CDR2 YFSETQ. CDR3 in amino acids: CASSLVSGLPPSTDTQYF. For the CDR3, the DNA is TGCGCCAGCAGCTTGGTTAGCGGCCTTCCCCCTAGCACAGATACGCAGTATTTT.